This TCR beta chain appears in the sequencing data of a study of early T cells in non-severe SARS-CoV-2 infection. TCRdb used MiXCR to reprocess the 5' RACE reads, holding one entry per CDR3 protein. The sample has about 64,000 distinct CDR3 sequences; roughly 18% are singletons. The receptor's source is an adult who was a healthcare worker with PCR-confirmed SARS-CoV-2 infection or an uninfected control (not recorded which). This material consisted of whole blood, taken at baseline.

The CDR3 loop is CASRARRVTDTQYF. As DNA, the CDR3 is TGTGCCAGCAGAGCTAGACGGGTCACAGATACGCAGTATTTT. This chain links TRBV27 with TRBJ2-3; D remains ambiguous. The CDR3 runs 14 residues. Trimming cost V 6 bases and J 2 bases, with 12 bases left between them. Germline CDR1 and CDR2: MNHEY and SMNVEV (reference sequence).